This T cell receptor (beta chain) originates from a study of a mutant IDH1 vaccine in newly diagnosed glioma. Only in-frame clones appear in the TCRdb table, and some are missing; sequencing was by immunoSEQ multiplex PCR. The sample lists tens of thousands of clones, around 89% seen once, with approximately 1.5% in the top ten. The sample's time point: week 35, safety follow-up. Topical imiquimod accompanied each vaccine dose, which consisted of 300 ug of mutant IDH1 20-mer peptide. Concerning this clone: The antigen is not known.

CDR1 and CDR2 from the germline V gene are MGHDK and SYGVNS. V was clipped by 3 bases and J by 5 bases, with 10 bases between them. The CDR3 is 13 residues long. This chain joins TRBV25-1 and TRBJ1-2, with D possibly being TRBD1 (5 bases). The sample was PBMCs, taken from a glioma patient whose treatment included an IDH1 peptide vaccine. The receptor was isolated from a man aged 40-49 years with glioma. In DNA form, the CDR3 reads TGTGCCAGCAGTGATCTATGGGGGTATGGCTACACCTTC. As protein: CASSDLWGYGYTF.